Listed here are 30 T cell receptor beta chains from one sample, sequenced in a study of tumor-infiltrating lymphocytes in oesophageal squamous cell carcinoma. Using its own MiXCR run on the PCR reads, TCRdb lists one record per CDR3 protein. This table holds about 12,000 distinct CDR3 sequences, roughly 54% found once. The specimen sequenced was esophageal tumor tissue. Receptors were obtained from a female donor with esophageal squamous cell carcinoma.

Within the sample, this clonotype is medium-sized. CDR3: CASSLRAGSTDTQYF. The CDR3 bases are TGTGCCAGCAGCTTACGGGCTGGAAGCACAGATACGCAGTATTTT. The chain couples TRBV7-9 to TRBJ2-3, with unresolved D. The CDR3 sequence is 15 residues long. Trimming stripped 2 bases from V and 0 bases from J, with 9 bases between. Germline values: CDR1 SEHNR, CDR2 FQNEAQ (reference sequence).

The chain recombines TRBV7-4 with TRBJ2-5; TRBD2 might be the D (6 bases). Trimming took 2 bases from V and 5 from J, leaving 15 bases between them. This CDR3 is built from 15 residues. CDR1 and CDR2 (germline): SGHVT, SQSDAQ. The CDR3 protein is CASSLPPGREETQYF. Here the CDR3 DNA reads TGTGCCAGCAGCTTACCCCCGGGACGGGAGGAGACCCAGTACTTC.

The chain combines TRBV7-9 with TRBJ2-7; D is tentatively TRBD1 or TRBD2 (6 bases each). The DNA end lines up better with TRBJ2-5; the J call may be wrong. This CDR3 comprises 16 residues. CDR1 is SEHNR and CDR2 is FQNEAQ in the germline V gene (reference sequence). CDR3 nucleotide sequence: TGTGCCAGCAGCTGGGGGCGTGGGGGGCTACAGGAGACCCAGTACTTC. Protein: CASSWGRGGLQETQYF.

This chain joins TRBV7-6 and TRBJ2-5, with TRBD1 identical over 7 bases. The CDR3 sequence is 13 residues long. In germline, CDR1 is SGHVS, CDR2 FNYEAQ. The junction had 5 bases not matched to a gene; V was cut back by 5 bases and J by 5 bases. CDR3 DNA sequence: TGTGCCAGCAGCACACAGGGGTCCGAGACCCAGTACTTC. This translates into CASSTQGSETQYF.

With respect to this clonotype: The final CDR3 position lacks the conserved phenylalanine or tryptophan, pointing to a likely read error. The DNA is omitted, as the CDR3 cannot be located on it reliably, and the CDR3 follows TCRdb's listing. The chain employs TRBV6-1 and TRBJ2-1; TRBD2 is taken as the D call from the table, unchecked against the DNA. The CDR3 sequence runs 18 residues, both termini included. Germline V gives CDR1 MNHNS, CDR2 SASEGT. The CDR3: CASSRRTTFSNSPLHFGN.

This sequence joins TRBV24-1 and TRBJ2-1; D is perhaps TRBD2 (5 bases). The CDR3 is 15 amino acids. The V gene's germline CDR1 is KGHDR and CDR2 SFDVKD. With 5 bases removed from V and 3 bases from J, the gap between germline ends came to 13 bases. CDR3 sequence: CATSALAENYNEQFF. DNA for the CDR3: TGTGCCACCAGTGCCCTAGCTGAGAACTACAATGAGCAGTTCTTC.

The chain combines TRBV11-2 with TRBJ1-2; D uncertain. The J call is uncertain, as TRBJ2-1 better fits the DNA end. The CDR3 contains 16 residues. Per the germline V gene, CDR1 is SGHAT and CDR2 is FQNNGV. CDR3 DNA: TGTGCCAGCGGCCCAGCCTTAAAGGGTTCGCGCTACGAGCAGTTCTTC. This codes for CASGPALKGSRYEQFF.

This clonotype is classed as medium-sized. The chain has TRBV7-3 and TRBJ2-5, with 12 bases aligning to TRBD1. The germline V gene has CDR1 SGHTA and CDR2 FQGTGA. With 5 bases clipped from V and 5 bases from J, the junction kept 15 bases outside the gene matches. The CDR3 loop spans 18 amino acids. The CDR3 bases are TGTGCCAGCAGCCCGGGGGTGGGACAGGGGGCAGGGTGGGAGACCCAGTACTTC. Protein product: CASSPGVGQGAGWETQYF.

The chain employs TRBV6-1 and TRBJ2-3; TRBD1 might be the D (5 bases). The J call may be wrong; the DNA end is better matched by TRBJ2-1. The CDR3 is made up of 13 amino acids. Germline assignment: CDR1 MNHNS and CDR2 SASEGT. CDR3 region: CASSKGIWNEQFF. CDR3 coding DNA: TGTGCCAGCAGCAAGGGGATCTGGAATGAGCAGTTCTTC.

The chain recombines TRBV7-3 with TRBJ2-5, with 9 positions matching TRBD2. The J call may not be correct, given that the DNA end is closer to TRBJ2-1. Germline lookup yields CDR1 SGHTA and CDR2 FQGTGA. CDR3 length equals 17 residues. This CDR3 reads CASSLKAGLAGPNEQFF. The DNA of the CDR3 is TGTGCCAGCAGCTTAAAGGCCGGGCTAGCGGGGCCCAATGAGCAGTTCTTC.

This clonotype is medium-sized in the sample. The V gene is TRBV24-1, the J gene TRBJ1-1, with 7 bases lining up with TRBD1. The CDR3 is 13 amino acids. V gave up 5 bases and J gave up 5 bases; unmatched junction bases: 4. The germline V gene encodes CDR1 KGHDR and CDR2 SFDVKD. The CDR3 region has the DNA TGTGCCACCAGTGGAGGGGGCAGGACTGAAGCTTTCTTT. Translated: CATSGGGRTEAFF.

This clonotype appeared many times. The CDR3 bases are TGTGCCAGCAGTTCCAGGGGGACCGGGGAGCTGTTTTTT. It encodes CASSSRGTGELFF. This chain joins TRBV28 and TRBJ2-2; TRBD1 agrees at 7 bases. CDR1 and CDR2 (germline): MDHEN, SYDVKM. The CDR3 runs to 13 residues. V shed 4 bases, J shed 5 bases, and the junction held 1 base outside the gene matches. The full variable domain, completed using reference TRBV28 and TRBJ2-2, is DVKVTQSSRYLVKRTGEKVFLECVQDMDHENMFWYRQDPGLGLRLIYFSYDVKMKEKGDIPEGYSVSREKKERFSLILESASTNQTSMYLCASSSRGTGELFFGEGSRLTVL.

A single count supports this clonotype. This may stem from a read error, because a much larger clone lies one nucleotide away. The chain uses TRBV27 and TRBJ1-6, with D unclear. The V and J ends lost 0 bases and 10 bases respectively, with 10 bases between them. The length of the CDR3 is 14 residues. CDR1 and CDR2 (germline): MNHEY, SMNVEV (reference sequence). This CDR3 reads CASSLSQRRSPLHF. The CDR3 DNA is TGTGCCAGCAGTTTATCACAGAGACGGTCACCCCTCCACTTT.

The table lists this clonotype with a count of one. The gene calls are TRBV7-2 and TRBJ2-1; the match to TRBD1 covers 10 bases. The last part of the DNA fits TRBJ2-7 better; the J call may be wrong. Germline V lookup: CDR1 SGHTA, CDR2 FQGNSA. The CDR3 length is 14 residues. In DNA, the CDR3 is TGTGCCAGCAGCTATGGGACAGGGGCCTACGAGCAGTACTTC. It codes for CASSYGTGAYEQYF.

Ten or more counts support this clonotype. The rearrangement links TRBV6-1 to TRBJ1-2; no clear D gene. V was shortened by 7 bases and J by 2 bases, with 14 bases between the two germline ends. This CDR3 contains 14 residues. The germline V gene has CDR1 MNHNS and CDR2 SASEGT. The CDR3 bases are TGTGCCAGCACCTACGGAGGCGGCAACTATGGCTACACCTTC. Protein product: CASTYGGGNYGYTF.

To note about this clonotype: This CDR3 fails to terminate in the conserved phenylalanine or tryptophan, so it likely reflects a read error. It is unclear where the CDR3 begins or ends on the DNA, so no DNA is shown, and the CDR3 is as TCRdb lists it. V gene TRBV28 combines with J gene TRBJ2-1; the table gives TRBD2 as D, unverified against the DNA. Per the germline V gene, CDR1 is MDHEN and CDR2 is SYDVKM. The CDR3 adds up to 8 amino acids, both ends counted. The chain's CDR3 is CASSRQAG.

The chain is built from TRBV6-5 and TRBJ2-6; possibly TRBD1 for D (6 bases). The CDR3 is made up of 19 amino acids. V shed 0 bases and J shed 0 bases, with 15 bases lying between them. The germline CDR1 and CDR2 sequences are MNHEY and SVGAGI. DNA for the CDR3: TGTGCCAGCAGTTACTCGAGCACAGGGTTCTACTCTGGGGCCAACGTCCTGACTTTC. Its protein product is CASSYSSTGFYSGANVLTF.

By share, this clonotype counts as medium-sized. Being one base from a much bigger clone, this may be a read error. The rearrangement uses TRBV28 and TRBJ2-5; 7 nucleotides line up with TRBD2. Germline V gene data show CDR1 as MDHEN and CDR2 as SYDVKM. The CDR3 runs to 14 residues. The J segment lost 11 bases and the V segment lost 6 bases, leaving 15 bases of the junction unmatched. This chain's CDR3 is CASREASGVNEQYF. The CDR3 DNA reads as TGTGCCAGCAGGGAGGCTAGCGGAGTCAATGAGCAGTACTTC.

V is TRBV7-2 and J is TRBJ2-1; no clear D gene. The closer fit of TRBJ2-7 to the DNA end suggests the J call may be wrong. The CDR3 runs 14 residues. In germline, CDR1 is SGHTA, CDR2 FQGNSA. The CDR3 protein is CASSPYTQTYEQYF. Here the CDR3 DNA reads TGTGCCAGCAGCCCCTACACGCAAACCTACGAGCAGTACTTC.

This clonotype was found many times. V and J are TRBV7-6 and TRBJ2-1; D gene unclear. CDR1 is SGHVS, CDR2 FNYEAQ, per germline. V was trimmed by 2 bases and J by 7 bases, leaving 6 bases between them. This CDR3 comprises 12 residues. The CDR3 DNA follows: TGTGCCAGCAGCTTACCCGGGAATGAGCAGTTCTTC. This translates into CASSLPGNEQFF.

The rearrangement links TRBV18 to TRBJ1-6; D is unclear. Germline values: CDR1 KGHSH, CDR2 LQKENI. CDR3 length equals 15 residues. V was trimmed by 3 bases and J by 5 bases, leaving 11 bases between them. The CDR3 DNA follows: TGTGCCAGCTCACCCCGGCAGACCAATAATTCACCCCTCCACTTT. This translates into CASSPRQTNNSPLHF.

CDR3 in DNA: TGCAGTGCTAGAGATCGGGACAGAACCTACAATGAGCAGTTCTTC. Its protein product is CSARDRDRTYNEQFF. The rearrangement uses TRBV20-1 and TRBJ2-1, with TRBD1 matching over 7 bases. Unmatched junction bases numbered 4, after V lost 0 bases and J lost 2 bases. Germline V gives CDR1 DFQATT, CDR2 SNEGSKA (reference sequence). The CDR3 contains 15 residues.

This chain uses TRBV11-2 with TRBJ2-1, with unresolved D. The V and J ends lost 5 bases and 7 bases respectively, with 15 bases between them. Germline CDR1 is SGHAT and CDR2 is FQNNGV. This CDR3 is 14 amino acids long. As DNA, the CDR3 is TGTGCCAGCAGCCGAGTTCAACGGGTTAATGAGCAGTTCTTC. Protein: CASSRVQRVNEQFF.

The chain carries TRBV18 and TRBJ2-5; possibly TRBD1 or TRBD2 for D (5 bases each). The V gene's germline CDR1 is KGHSH and CDR2 LQKENI. With 2 bases removed from V and 4 bases from J, the gap between germline ends came to 14 bases. This CDR3 comprises 15 residues. The CDR3 nucleotides read TGTGCCAGCTCACCAGGGGCAACTAGTCTAGAGACCCAGTACTTC. Amino acid sequence: CASSPGATSLETQYF.

This clonotype is categorized as large. CDR3 DNA: TGTGCCAGCAGCTTAGATATTTGGGGTGGGCAGTTCTTC. It translates to CASSLDIWGGQFF. This chain connects TRBV7-6 to TRBJ2-1; D ambiguous. CDR1 SGHVS and CDR2 FNYEAQ come from the germline V gene. Trimming took off 1 base at V and 12 bases at J, with 13 bases between the two ends. The CDR3 loop spans 13 amino acids.

As to this clonotype: At one end, the junction sequence differs from germline, possibly due to a read error. The chain is built from TRBV7-6 and TRBJ2-5, with D perhaps matching TRBD1 or TRBD2 (5 bases each). Germline-derived CDR1 and CDR2 are SGHVS and FNYEAQ. The CDR3 has 16 residues. The CDR3 protein is CASSPTSGPFGNEQYF. CDR3 bases: TGTGCTAGCAGCCCGACTTCGGGGCCTTTCGGTAATGAGCAGTACTTC. The full variable domain, rest sourced from reference TRBV7-6 and TRBJ2-5, is GAGVSQSPRYKVTKRGQDVALRCDPISGHVSLYWYRQALGQGPEFLTYFNYEAQQDKSGLPNDRFSAERPEGSISTLTIQRTEQRDSAMYRCASSPTSGPFGNEQYFGPGTRLLVL.

The sample holds a few counts of this clonotype. The junction departs from the called germline gene at one end, perhaps through a read error. The chain is built from TRBV11-2 and TRBJ2-7; unclear D gene. Germline V gives CDR1 SGHAT, CDR2 FQNNGV. The CDR3 length is 13 residues. The CDR3 nucleotides read TGTGCCAGCAGCTTAGGACTTAATTCACCCCTCAACTTC. It yields the protein CASSLGLNSPLNF.

CDR3: CASSYSLGNNEQFF. The DNA of the CDR3 is TGTGCCAGCAGTTACTCGTTAGGGAACAATGAGCAGTTCTTC. This chain links TRBV6-6 with TRBJ2-1, with unresolved D. Trimming took off 0 bases at V and 5 bases at J, with 8 bases between the two ends. There are 14 residues in the CDR3. Germline values: CDR1 MNHNY, CDR2 SVGAGI (reference sequence).

This chain connects TRBV27 to TRBJ2-1; D might be TRBD1 (6 bases). CDR1 and CDR2 from the germline V gene are MNHEY and SMNVEV (reference sequence). The CDR3 contains 14 residues. Trimming left V 5 bases short and J 6 bases short, with 14 bases between. The CDR3 is CASSRYGTPNEQFF. The CDR3 nucleotides read TGTGCCAGCAGTAGATACGGGACACCCAATGAGCAGTTCTTC.

This clonotype was observed at least ten times. The rearrangement uses TRBV19 and TRBJ2-5; the D call may be TRBD1 or TRBD2 (5 bases each). Germline assignment: CDR1 LNHDA and CDR2 SQIVND (reference sequence). The CDR3 is made up of 15 amino acids. Trimming took off 5 bases at V and 1 base at J, with 14 bases between the two ends. CDR3 nucleotide sequence: TGTGCCAGTAGTCTTACCGGGACCCCCCAAGAGACCCAGTACTTC. It codes for CASSLTGTPQETQYF.